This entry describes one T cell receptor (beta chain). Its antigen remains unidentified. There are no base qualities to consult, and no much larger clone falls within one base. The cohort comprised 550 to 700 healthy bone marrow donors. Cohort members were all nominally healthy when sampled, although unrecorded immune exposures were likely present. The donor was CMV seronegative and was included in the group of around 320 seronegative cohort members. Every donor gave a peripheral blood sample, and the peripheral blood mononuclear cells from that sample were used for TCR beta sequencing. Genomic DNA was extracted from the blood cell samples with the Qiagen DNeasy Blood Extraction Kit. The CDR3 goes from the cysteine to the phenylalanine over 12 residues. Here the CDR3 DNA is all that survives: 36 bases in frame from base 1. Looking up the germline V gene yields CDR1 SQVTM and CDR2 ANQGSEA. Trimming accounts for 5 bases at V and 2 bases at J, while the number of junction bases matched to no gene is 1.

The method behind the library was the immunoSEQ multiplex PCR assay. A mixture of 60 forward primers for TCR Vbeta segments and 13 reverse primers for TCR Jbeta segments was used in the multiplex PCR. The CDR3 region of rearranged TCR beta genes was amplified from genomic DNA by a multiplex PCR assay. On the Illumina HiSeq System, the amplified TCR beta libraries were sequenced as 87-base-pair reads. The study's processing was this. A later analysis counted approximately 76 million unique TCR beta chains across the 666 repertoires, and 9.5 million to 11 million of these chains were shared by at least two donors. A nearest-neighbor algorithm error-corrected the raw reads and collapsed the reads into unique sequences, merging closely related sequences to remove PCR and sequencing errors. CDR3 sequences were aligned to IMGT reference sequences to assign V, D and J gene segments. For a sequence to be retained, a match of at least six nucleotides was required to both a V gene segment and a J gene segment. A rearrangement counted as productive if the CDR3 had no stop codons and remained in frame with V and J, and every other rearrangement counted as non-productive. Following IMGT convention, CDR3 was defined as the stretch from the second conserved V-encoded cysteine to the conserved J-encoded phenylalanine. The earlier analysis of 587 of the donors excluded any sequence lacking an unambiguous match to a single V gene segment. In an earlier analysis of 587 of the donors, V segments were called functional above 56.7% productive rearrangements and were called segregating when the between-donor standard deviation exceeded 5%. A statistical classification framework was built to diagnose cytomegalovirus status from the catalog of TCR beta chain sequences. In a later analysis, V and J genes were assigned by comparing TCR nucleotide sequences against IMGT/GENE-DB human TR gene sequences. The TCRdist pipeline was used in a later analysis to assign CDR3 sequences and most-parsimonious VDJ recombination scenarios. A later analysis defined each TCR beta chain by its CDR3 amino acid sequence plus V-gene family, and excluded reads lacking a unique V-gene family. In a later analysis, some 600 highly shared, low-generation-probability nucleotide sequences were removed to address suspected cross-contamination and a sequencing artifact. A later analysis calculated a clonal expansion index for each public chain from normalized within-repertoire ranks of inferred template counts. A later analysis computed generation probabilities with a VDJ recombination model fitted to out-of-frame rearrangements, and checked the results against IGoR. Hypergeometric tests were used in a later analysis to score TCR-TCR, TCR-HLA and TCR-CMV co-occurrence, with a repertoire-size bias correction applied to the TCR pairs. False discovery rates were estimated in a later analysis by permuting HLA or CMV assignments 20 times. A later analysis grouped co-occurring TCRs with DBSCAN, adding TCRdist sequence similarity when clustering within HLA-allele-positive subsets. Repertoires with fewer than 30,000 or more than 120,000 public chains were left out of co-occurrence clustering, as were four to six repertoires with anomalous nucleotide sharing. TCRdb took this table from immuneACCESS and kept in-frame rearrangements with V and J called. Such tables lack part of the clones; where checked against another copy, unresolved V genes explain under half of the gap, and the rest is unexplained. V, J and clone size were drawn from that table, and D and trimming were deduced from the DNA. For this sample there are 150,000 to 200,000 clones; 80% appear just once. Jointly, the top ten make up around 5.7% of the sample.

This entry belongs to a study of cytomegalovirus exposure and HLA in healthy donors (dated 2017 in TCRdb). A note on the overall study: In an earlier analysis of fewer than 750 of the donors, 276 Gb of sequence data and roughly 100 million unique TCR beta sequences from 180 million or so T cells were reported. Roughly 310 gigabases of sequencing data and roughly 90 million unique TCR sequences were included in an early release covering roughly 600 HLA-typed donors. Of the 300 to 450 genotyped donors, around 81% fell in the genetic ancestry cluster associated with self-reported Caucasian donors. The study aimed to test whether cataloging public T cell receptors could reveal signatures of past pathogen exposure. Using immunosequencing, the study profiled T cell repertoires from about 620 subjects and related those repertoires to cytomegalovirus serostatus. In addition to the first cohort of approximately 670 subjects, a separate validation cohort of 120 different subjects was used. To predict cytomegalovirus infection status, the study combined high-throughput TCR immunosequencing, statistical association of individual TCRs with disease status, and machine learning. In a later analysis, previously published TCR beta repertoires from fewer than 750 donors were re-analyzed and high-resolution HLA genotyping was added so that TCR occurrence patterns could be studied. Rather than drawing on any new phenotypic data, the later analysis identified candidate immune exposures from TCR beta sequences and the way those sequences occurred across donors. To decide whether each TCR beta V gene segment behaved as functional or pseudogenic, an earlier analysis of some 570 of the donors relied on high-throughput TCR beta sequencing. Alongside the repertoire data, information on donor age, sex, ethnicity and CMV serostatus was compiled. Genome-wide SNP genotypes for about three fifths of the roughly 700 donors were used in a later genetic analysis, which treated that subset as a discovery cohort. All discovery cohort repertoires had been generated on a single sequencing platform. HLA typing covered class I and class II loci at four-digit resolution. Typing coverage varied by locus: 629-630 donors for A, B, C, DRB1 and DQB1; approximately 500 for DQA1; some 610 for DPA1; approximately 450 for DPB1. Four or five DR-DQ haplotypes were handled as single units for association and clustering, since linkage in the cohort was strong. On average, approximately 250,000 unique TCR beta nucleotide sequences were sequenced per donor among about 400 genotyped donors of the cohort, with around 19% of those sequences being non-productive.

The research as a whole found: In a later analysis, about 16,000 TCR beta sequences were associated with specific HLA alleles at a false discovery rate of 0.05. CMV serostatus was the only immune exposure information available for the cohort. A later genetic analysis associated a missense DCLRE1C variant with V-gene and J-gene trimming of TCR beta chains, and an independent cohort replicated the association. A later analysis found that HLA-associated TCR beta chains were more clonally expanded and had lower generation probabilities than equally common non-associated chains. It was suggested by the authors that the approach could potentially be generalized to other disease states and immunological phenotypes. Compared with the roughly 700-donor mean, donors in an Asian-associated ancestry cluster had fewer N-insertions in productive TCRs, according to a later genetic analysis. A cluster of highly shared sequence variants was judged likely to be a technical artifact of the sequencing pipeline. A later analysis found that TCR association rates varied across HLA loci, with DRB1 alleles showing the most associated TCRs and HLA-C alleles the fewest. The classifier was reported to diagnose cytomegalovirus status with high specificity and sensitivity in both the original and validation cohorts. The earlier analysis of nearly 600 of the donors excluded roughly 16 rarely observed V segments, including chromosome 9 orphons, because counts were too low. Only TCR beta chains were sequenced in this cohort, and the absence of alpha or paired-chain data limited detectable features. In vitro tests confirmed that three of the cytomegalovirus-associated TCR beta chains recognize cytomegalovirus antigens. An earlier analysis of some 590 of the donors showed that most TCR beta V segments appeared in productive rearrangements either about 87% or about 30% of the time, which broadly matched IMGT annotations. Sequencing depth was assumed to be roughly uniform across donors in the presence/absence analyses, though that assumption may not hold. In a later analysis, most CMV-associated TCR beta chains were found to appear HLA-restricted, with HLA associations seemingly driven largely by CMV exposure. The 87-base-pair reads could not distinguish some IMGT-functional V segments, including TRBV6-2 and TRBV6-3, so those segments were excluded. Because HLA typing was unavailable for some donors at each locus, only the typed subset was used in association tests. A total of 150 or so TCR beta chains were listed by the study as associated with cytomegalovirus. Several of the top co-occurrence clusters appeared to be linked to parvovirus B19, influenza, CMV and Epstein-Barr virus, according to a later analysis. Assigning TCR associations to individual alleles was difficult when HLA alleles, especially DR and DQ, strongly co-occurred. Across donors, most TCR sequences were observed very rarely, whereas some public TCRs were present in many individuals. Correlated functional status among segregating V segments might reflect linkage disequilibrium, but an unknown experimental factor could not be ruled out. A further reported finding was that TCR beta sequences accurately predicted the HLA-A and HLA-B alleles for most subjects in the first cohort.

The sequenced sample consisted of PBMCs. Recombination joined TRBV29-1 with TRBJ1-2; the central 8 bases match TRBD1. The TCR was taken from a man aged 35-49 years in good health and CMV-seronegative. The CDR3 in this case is CSVRTGNYGYTF. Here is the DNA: TGCAGCGTTAGGACAGGGAACTATGGCTACACCTTC.